These 2 T cell receptor beta chains share one sample of origin, sequenced in a study of molecular identifiers for immune sequencing clone quantification. In TCRdb, the PCR reads were re-called with MiXCR into one record per CDR3 protein. The table records about 320,000 distinct CDR3 sequences, roughly 23% of them present only once. Sequences were obtained from naive CD8+ T cells from blood, with Jurkat cell RNA spiked in. Subset here: FACS-sorted CD8+CD4-CCR7+CD45RA+ naive T cells. These receptor sequences come from a human donor in good health. Some libraries in this study had Jurkat cell RNA spiked in.

This clonotype was picked up a small number of times. V usage is TRBV7-9 and J usage is TRBJ1-2; 8 bases fit TRBD1. The CDR3 is 14 residues long. Per the germline V gene, CDR1 is SEHNR and CDR2 is FQNEAQ (reference sequence). V gave up 7 bases and J gave up 7 bases; unmatched junction bases: 11. This CDR3 is CASNELQGALGYTF. The CDR3 nucleotides are TGTGCCAGCAACGAACTTCAGGGGGCGCTTGGCTACACCTTC.

This clonotype was recorded many times. This sequence joins TRBV4-1 and TRBJ2-7; no reliable D call. From germline, CDR1 is MGHRA and CDR2 YSYEKL. V was shortened by 5 bases and J by 3 bases, with 14 bases between the two germline ends. The CDR3 is made up of 14 amino acids. The CDR3 protein is CASSTQRSGYEQYF. The CDR3 DNA reads as TGCGCCAGCAGCACCCAAAGGTCGGGCTACGAGCAGTACTTC.